These 19 T cell receptor beta chains came from one sample sequenced in a study of shared clonotypes between healthy human individuals. CD8 cells regarded as naive lacked CD45RO, were positively chosen for CCR7, and omitted terminally differentiated effector memory CD45RA+ cells. The method was immunoSEQ multiplex PCR; TCRdb's version includes in-frame clones alone and lacks a portion of them. Among around 1,900,000 clones listed, around 93% were seen once. Sequenced input: naive CD8+ T cells from PBMCs. The receptors derive from a man aged 18 to 35 in good health. Some clones in this sample may be carry-over from other donors' samples.

The chain links TRBV6-6 to TRBJ2-2; D is unresolved. The germline gives CDR1 MNHNY, CDR2 SVGAGI (reference sequence). V lost 5 bases, J lost 6 bases, and 13 bases lay in between. The CDR3 is 14 amino acids. The CDR3 nucleotides are TGTGCCAGCAGTCGTCATCACCCGTCCGGGGAGCTGTTTTTT. Translation: CASSRHHPSGELFF.

The chain uses TRBV29-1 and TRBJ1-2; D is unresolved. This CDR3 has 12 residues. Trimming left V 4 bases short and J 4 bases short, with 10 bases between. The germline gives CDR1 SQVTM, CDR2 ANQGSEA. For the CDR3, the DNA is TGCAGCGTTGGAGACGGAACCTATGGCTACACCTTC. This translates into CSVGDGTYGYTF.

The J gene is TRBJ2-5, the V gene TRBV4-3; TRBD2 matches at 12 bases. CDR1 LGHNA and CDR2 YSLEER come from the germline V gene. Losses at the gene ends were 3 bases for V and 0 bases for J; bases not matched to a gene: 2. The CDR3 spans 16 residues. The CDR3 region is CASSQTSGSYQETQYF. In nucleotides, the CDR3 is TGCGCCAGCAGCCAGACTAGCGGGAGTTACCAAGAGACCCAGTACTTC.

The J gene is TRBJ1-2, the V gene TRBV27; 9 bases map to TRBD1. Unmatched junction bases numbered 2, after V lost 5 bases and J lost 4 bases. Germline CDR1 reads MNHEY; CDR2 reads SMNVEV (reference sequence). This CDR3 is 13 amino acids long. The CDR3 loop is CASSKTGGYGYTF. The CDR3 bases are TGTGCCAGCAGTAAGACAGGGGGCTATGGCTACACCTTC.

A single count supports this clone. The chain employs TRBV7-6 and TRBJ2-1; D not resolved. CDR3 size: 15 residues. V shed 5 bases and J shed 2 bases, with 13 bases lying between them. The germline V gene has CDR1 SGHVS and CDR2 FNYEAQ. CDR3 DNA sequence: TGTGCCAGCAGCCCTCAGGTTGGAGCCTACAATGAGCAGTTCTTC. Protein product: CASSPQVGAYNEQFF.

This chain connects TRBV5-3 to TRBJ2-3, with D possibly TRBD2 on 6 matching bases. TRBV5-3 is recorded as an ORF, its role being uncertain. The CDR3 length is 17 residues. Deletions cut 7 bases from V and 4 bases from J, with 25 bases between. The CDR3 DNA follows: TGTGCCAGAGAGGTAATGTGGTGGCGGGATTCGGCAGATACGCAGTATTTT. Encoded protein: CAREVMWWRDSADTQYF.

This sequence joins TRBV13 and TRBJ2-7, with 13 positions matching TRBD2. Losses at the gene ends were 1 base for V and 7 bases for J; bases not matched to a gene: 4. This CDR3 comprises 15 residues. Per the germline V gene, CDR1 is PRHDT and CDR2 is FYEKMQ (reference sequence). CDR3 loop: CASSLALLAGGEQYF. The CDR3 DNA is TGTGCCAGCAGCTTAGCGTTACTAGCGGGAGGGGAGCAGTACTTC.

The CDR3 region has the DNA TGTGCCATCAGTGATAAGGGGGCGGGAGATACGCAGTATTTT. This translates into CAISDKGAGDTQYF. The chain carries TRBV10-3 and TRBJ2-3, with 7 bases lining up with TRBD1. V shed 3 bases and J 5 bases; nucleotides not matched to a gene: 5. The CDR3 runs 14 residues. From germline, CDR1 is ENHRY and CDR2 SYGVKD.

The DNA of the CDR3 is TGTGCCAGCAGGACTAGGAATCCCGAGACCCAGTACTTC. Translated, it gives CASRTRNPETQYF. This chain links TRBV2 with TRBJ2-5; D may be TRBD2 (6 bases). The V gene's germline CDR1 is SNHLY and CDR2 FYNNEI. With 6 bases removed from V and 5 bases from J, the gap between germline ends came to 13 bases. This CDR3 contains 13 residues.

The rearrangement links TRBV27 to TRBJ2-3; tentatively, D is TRBD1 (6 bases). Germline loops: CDR1 MNHEY, CDR2 SMNVEV (reference sequence). Between the trimmed V and J ends, which lost 1 base and 2 bases, there was a span of 13 bases. The CDR3 is 16 amino acids. This chain's CDR3 is CASSLWQGSLTDTQYF. As DNA, the CDR3 is TGTGCCAGCAGTTTATGGCAGGGGTCTCTCACAGATACGCAGTATTTT.

The chain couples TRBV7-9 to TRBJ2-7; 8 bases align to TRBD1. The germline V gene has CDR1 SEHNR and CDR2 FQNEAQ (reference sequence). With 2 bases clipped from V and 4 bases from J, the junction kept 13 bases outside the gene matches. The CDR3 loop spans 17 amino acids. The CDR3 region has the DNA TGTGCCAGCAGCTTAAAAGGTAAGGCAGGGGGCCTTTACGAGCAGTACTTC. Encoded protein: CASSLKGKAGGLYEQYF.

This chain connects TRBV7-9 to TRBJ2-1; 9 nucleotides line up with TRBD2. V lost 7 bases, J lost 6 bases, and 13 bases stayed unmatched. The CDR3 spans 16 residues. Per germline, CDR1 SEHNR and CDR2 FQNEAQ (reference sequence). The CDR3 region has the DNA TGTGCCAGCATCCCTGGGGGGCTAGCGGGATCCAATGAGCAGTTCTTC. This codes for CASIPGGLAGSNEQFF.

This chain links TRBV7-8 with TRBJ1-5, with D perhaps TRBD1 (5 bases). The CDR3 sequence is 15 residues long. Trimming took off 1 base at V and 6 bases at J, with 13 bases between the two ends. Germline-derived CDR1 and CDR2 are SGHVS and FQNEAQ. The CDR3 region has the DNA TGTGCCAGCAGCTTAGTCAGGGCCCCCGGTCAGCCCCAGCATTTT. Translation: CASSLVRAPGQPQHF.

The chain joins TRBV28 to TRBJ1-1; possibly TRBD1 for D (5 bases). This CDR3 has 15 amino acids. Trimming cost V 5 bases and J 6 bases, with 19 bases left between them. CDR1 and CDR2 from the germline V gene are MDHEN and SYDVKM. The CDR3 sequence: CASSPTYLEGPEAFF. CDR3 sequence (DNA): TGTGCCAGCAGTCCAACTTACTTGGAGGGGCCTGAAGCTTTCTTT.

In its sample, this clone was seen once. J is TRBJ2-5 and V is TRBV9; TRBD2 might be the D (5 bases). Deletions cut 3 bases from V and 4 bases from J, with 22 bases between. The CDR3 sequence is 17 residues long. Germline assignment: CDR1 SGDLS and CDR2 YYNGEE. DNA of the CDR3: TGTGCCAGCAGCGAATCTAGGACCTTCCGGGAAATAGAGACCCAGTACTTC. Translating it yields CASSESRTFREIETQYF. The whole variable domain, remainder taken from reference TRBV9 and TRBJ2-5, is DSGVTQTPKHLITATGQRVTLRCSPRSGDLSVYWYQQSLDQGLQFLIQYYNGEERAKGNILERFSAQQFPDLHSELNLSSLELGDSALYFCASSESRTFREIETQYFGPGTRLLVL.

The chain has TRBV19 and TRBJ1-1; no reliable D call. This CDR3 is built from 14 residues. The V gene lost 3 bases and the J gene lost 0 bases, with 8 bases spanning the gap. The germline gives CDR1 LNHDA, CDR2 SQIVND (reference sequence). The CDR3 sequence is CASSILQLNTEAFF. For the CDR3, the DNA is TGTGCCAGTAGTATCTTACAGCTGAACACTGAAGCTTTCTTT.

The chain is built from TRBV4-3 and TRBJ2-2; possibly TRBD1 for D (5 bases). The CDR3 loop spans 15 amino acids. V lost 1 base to trimming and J lost 8 bases, with 14 bases between them. Germline V gene lookup returns CDR1 LGHNA and CDR2 YSLEER. CDR3 nucleotides: TGCGCCAGCAGCCAAGGACAGCACCCTGGGGGGGAGCTGTTTTTT. This translates into CASSQGQHPGGELFF.

V is TRBV4-2 and J is TRBJ2-1, with D tentatively TRBD1 or TRBD2 (5 bases each). V was trimmed by 3 bases and J by 4 bases, leaving 10 bases between them. Germline CDR1 and CDR2: LGHNA and YNFKEQ. This CDR3 has 14 residues. CDR3 coding DNA: TGTGCCAGCAGCCACCCGGGACGGTACAATGAGCAGTTCTTC. This gives the protein CASSHPGRYNEQFF.

The chain joins TRBV29-1 to TRBJ1-3; no firm D call. The V and J ends lost 1 base and 0 bases respectively, with 13 bases between them. CDR1 and CDR2 from the germline V gene are SQVTM and ANQGSEA. This CDR3 spans 16 amino acids. CDR3 coding DNA: TGCAGCGTTGAAGGTAGCGGCCCCCGCTCTGGAAACACCATATATTTT. Amino acids: CSVEGSGPRSGNTIYF.